This T cell receptor (beta chain) was obtained from a study of cytomegalovirus exposure and HLA in healthy donors. The CDR3 has 15 amino acids. V dropped 0 bases and J dropped 0 bases, with 9 bases sitting between them. From germline, CDR1 is GTSNPN and CDR2 SVGIG (reference sequence). This clone was seen a single time. PCR used 60 Vbeta primers and 13 Jbeta primers. The data were produced by immunoSEQ multiplex PCR, yet TCRdb's version contains in-frame clones alone and is incomplete. The repertoire consists of approximately 110,000 clones, with about 81% occurring once and the leading ten covering around 0.99%.

The chain joins TRBV30 to TRBJ1-3; D remains ambiguous. Input material: PBMCs. The receptor comes from a woman aged 25-40 years in good health and CMV-seronegative. The chain's CDR3 is CAWSVRGYSGNTIYF. The CDR3 DNA follows: TGTGCCTGGAGTGTACGAGGTTACTCTGGAAACACCATATATTTT.